The 26 T cell receptor beta chains in this list originate from one sample, sequenced in a study of blood T cell repertoires in COVID-19. The assay was immunoSEQ multiplex PCR, and TCRdb's table has in-frame clones only and misses some. The profile shows hundreds of thousands of clones, 85% to 90% of them singletons. Sequencing was carried out using peripheral blood. Every receptor here comes from a man at least 80 years old with acute or convalescent COVID-19.

The chain is built from TRBV27 and TRBJ2-4; D is undetermined. Trimming removed 7 bases from V and 0 bases from J, with 10 bases in between. Germline V gives CDR1 MNHEY, CDR2 SMNVEV (reference sequence). The CDR3 is made up of 14 amino acids. The CDR3 nucleotides are TGTGCCAGCACCTCACACCAAGCCAAAAACATTCAGTACTTC. Translating gives CASTSHQAKNIQYF.

The chain joins TRBV27 to TRBJ2-6, with D perhaps matching TRBD2 (5 bases). The CDR3 runs to 15 residues. Germline V gives CDR1 MNHEY, CDR2 SMNVEV (reference sequence). V lost 6 bases and J lost 0, with 9 bases in between. The CDR3 nucleotides read TGTGCCAGCAGGGGAGTTTCCTCTGGGGCCAACGTCCTGACTTTC. Its translation: CASRGVSSGANVLTF. The whole variable domain, filled in from reference TRBV27 and TRBJ2-6, reads EAQVTQNPRYLITVTGKKLTVTCSQNMNHEYMSWYRQDPGLGLRQIYYSMNVEVTDKGDVPEGYKVSRKEKRNFPLILESPSPNQTSLYFCASRGVSSGANVLTFGAGSRLTVL.

The chain is built from TRBV24-1 and TRBJ2-1; D gene uncertain. This CDR3 is 12 amino acids long. The germline V gene has CDR1 KGHDR and CDR2 SFDVKD. V lost 10 bases and J 4 bases, leaving 10 bases between the germline ends. CDR3 DNA sequence: TGTGCCACGACTTCGGGTTACAATGAGCAGTTCTTC. It encodes CATTSGYNEQFF.

The rearrangement links TRBV9 to TRBJ2-2, with D perhaps TRBD1 (6 bases). Trimming took 0 bases from V and 5 from J, leaving 14 bases between them. This CDR3 region has 16 residues. Germline CDR1 reads SGDLS; CDR2 reads YYNGEE. The CDR3 DNA sequence: TGTGCCAGCAGCGTAGCTCGGACAGCCCCGACCGGGGAGCTGTTTTTT. Translating gives CASSVARTAPTGELFF.

This clone appeared a single time. The rearrangement uses TRBV4-3 and TRBJ2-6, with D unclear. The germline CDR1 and CDR2 sequences are LGHNA and YSLEER. V was trimmed by 0 bases and J by 0 bases, leaving 9 bases between them. The CDR3 length is 17 residues. Here the CDR3 reads CASSQDLVGSGANVLTF. DNA for the CDR3: TGCGCCAGCAGCCAAGATCTAGTGGGCTCTGGGGCCAACGTCCTGACTTTC.

Here the CDR3 reads CASSQNTEAFF. CDR3 DNA sequence: TGCGCCAGCAGCCAAAACACTGAAGCTTTCTTT. V is TRBV5-1 and J is TRBJ1-1; no clear D gene. Germline CDR1 and CDR2: SGHRS and YFSETQ. Trimming left V 4 bases short and J 2 bases short, with 3 bases between. There are 11 residues in the CDR3.

J is TRBJ2-2 and V is TRBV3-1 (or the pseudogene TRBV3-2); D is perhaps TRBD1 (6 bases). CDR1 and CDR2 from the germline V gene are LGHDT and YNNKEL (reference sequence). V dropped 8 bases and J dropped 7 bases, with 14 bases sitting between them. The CDR3 runs to 13 residues. The CDR3 region has the DNA TGTGCCAGCGGCCGCGACAGGTTCGGGGAGCTGTTTTTT. This sequence encodes CASGRDRFGELFF.

This chain connects TRBV18 to TRBJ1-4; 8 positions match TRBD1. Unmatched junction bases numbered 9, after V lost 5 bases and J lost 7 bases. Per germline, CDR1 KGHSH and CDR2 LQKENI. The CDR3 is 15 residues long. As DNA, the CDR3 is TGTGCCAGCTCAAGAACAGGGGGATCGGGTGAAAAACTGTTTTTT. Its translation: CASSRTGGSGEKLFF.

The V call is TRBV21-1, the J call TRBJ1-2; TRBD1, the D gene given by the table, was not confirmed from the DNA. TRBV21-1 is classified as a pseudogene. The CDR3 covers 11 residues. CDR3 sequence (DNA): TGTGCCAGCAGCCTCCGGGACAGGGCCATCTTC. Translated: CASSLRDRAIF.

The rearrangement joins TRBV18 to TRBJ2-7; weak D call: TRBD2 (7 bases). Trimming shortened V by 2 bases and J by 7 bases, and 12 bases separated the two germline ends. The germline V gene encodes CDR1 KGHSH and CDR2 LQKENI. This CDR3 spans 13 amino acids. The CDR3 sequence: CASSPGGAGEQYV. As DNA, the CDR3 is TGTGCCAGCTCACCAGGGGGGGCGGGAGAGCAGTACGTC.

The chain has TRBV7-9 and TRBJ1-2; TRBD1 aligns across 7 bases. With 5 bases clipped from V and 0 bases from J, the junction kept 6 bases outside the gene matches. The CDR3 spans 15 residues. CDR1 and CDR2 from the germline V gene are SEHNR and FQNEAQ (reference sequence). The CDR3, as DNA: TGTGCCAGCAGCGCCTACAGGGGCACTAACTATGGCTACACCTTC. It is translated as CASSAYRGTNYGYTF.

The chain combines TRBV30 with TRBJ2-3; 7 bases fit TRBD2. CDR3 size: 14 residues. Germline V lookup: CDR1 GTSNPN, CDR2 SVGIG (reference sequence). The V and J ends lost 5 bases and 5 bases, in that order; junction bases with no gene match: 10. CDR3 nucleotide sequence: TGTGCCTGGGTCGAGGGAGGGCAGGGAGATACGCAGTATTTT. This translates into CAWVEGGQGDTQYF.

The chain recombines TRBV7-2 with TRBJ2-2; TRBD2 aligns across 11 bases. J gave up 1 base and V 1 base, and 2 bases lay outside the gene matches. The length of the CDR3 is 17 residues. Germline-derived CDR1 and CDR2 are SGHTA and FQGNSA. In nucleotides, the CDR3 is TGTGCCAGCAGCTTAGTTCTAGCGGGAGGGAACACCGGGGAGCTGTTTTTT. Its protein is CASSLVLAGGNTGELFF.

As DNA, the CDR3 is TGTGCCATCTTTGGGGGGGCTGGTGAAGCTTTCTTT. Translation gives CAIFGGAGEAFF. The chain has TRBV10-3 and TRBJ1-1; TRBD1 might be the D (6 bases). This CDR3 spans 12 amino acids. Germline CDR1 and CDR2: ENHRY and SYGVKD. The V and J ends lost 8 bases and 7 bases respectively, with 14 bases between them.

The chain joins TRBV27 to TRBJ2-5; 10 positions agree with TRBD2. The CDR3 is 16 amino acids. The V segment lost 5 bases and the J segment 2 bases; nucleotides outside the gene matches: 8. The V gene's germline CDR1 is MNHEY and CDR2 SMNVEV (reference sequence). For the CDR3, the DNA is TGTGCCAGCAGTCCTACACTAGCGGGATCACAAGAGACCCAGTACTTC. Protein product: CASSPTLAGSQETQYF.

This clone was found once. V gene TRBV20-1 combines with J gene TRBJ2-7, with D tentatively TRBD1 (5 bases). The CDR3 runs to 14 residues. V dropped 3 bases and J dropped 0 bases, with 12 bases sitting between them. Germline CDR1 reads DFQATT; CDR2 reads SNEGSKA (reference sequence). CDR3 sequence (DNA): TGCAGTGCTAGTCAGGGAAGTTCCTCCTACGAGCAGTACTTC. It specifies CSASQGSSSYEQYF.

The chain has TRBV7-8 and TRBJ2-6, with D uncertain. Germline CDR1 SGHVS, CDR2 FQNEAQ. V shed 5 bases and J shed 5 bases, with 7 bases lying between them. This CDR3 is 13 amino acids long. In nucleotides, the CDR3 is TGTGCCAGCAGCCCCCGGTGGGCCAACGTCCTGACTTTC. It specifies CASSPRWANVLTF. Full variable domain (rest looked up from reference TRBV7-8 and TRBJ2-6): GAGVSQSPRYKVAKRGQDVALRCDPISGHVSLFWYQQALGQGPEFLTYFQNEAQLDKSGLPSDRFFAERPEGSVSTLKIQRTQQEDSAVYLCASSPRWANVLTFGAGSRLTVL.

This rearrangement joins TRBV30 to TRBJ1-1; D perhaps matches TRBD1 (5 bases). CDR1 is GTSNPN, CDR2 SVGIG, per germline (reference sequence). The length of the CDR3 is 12 residues. V lost 0 bases and J 7 bases, leaving 9 bases between the germline ends. This CDR3 reads CAWSVQGFEAFF. The DNA for the CDR3 is TGTGCCTGGAGTGTCCAGGGTTTTGAAGCTTTCTTT. Based on the CDR3 plus reference TRBV30 and TRBJ1-1, the full variable domain is SQTIHQWPATLVQPVGSPLSLECTVEGTSNPNLYWYRQAAGRGLQLLFYSVGIGQISSEVPQNLSASRPQDRQFILSSKKLLLSDSGFYLCAWSVQGFEAFFGQGTRLTVV.

The genes are TRBV28 and TRBJ1-3, with TRBD1 matching over 8 bases. CDR1 and CDR2 from the germline V gene are MDHEN and SYDVKM. The CDR3 loop spans 14 amino acids. J lost 5 bases, V lost 8 bases, and 8 bases had no gene match. CDR3 protein: CASGKGQARNTIYF. CDR3 nucleotide sequence: TGTGCCAGCGGAAAGGGACAGGCTAGAAACACCATATATTTT.

This CDR3 reads CAITFRDFNWRYV. The CDR3 DNA sequence: TGTGCCATCACCTTCCGGGACTTTAATTGGAGGTACGTC. This chain joins TRBV10-3 and TRBJ2-7; D perhaps matches TRBD2 (6 bases). Germline lookup yields CDR1 ENHRY and CDR2 SYGVKD. Trimming took off 7 bases at V and 12 bases at J, with 22 bases between the two ends. The CDR3 has 13 amino acids.

V gene TRBV27 combines with J gene TRBJ2-5, with D possibly matching TRBD2 (6 bases). The CDR3 totals 14 residues. V was pared by 4 bases and J by 4 bases, with 13 bases between. Looked up from germline, CDR1 is MNHEY and CDR2 is SMNVEV (reference sequence). CDR3 in DNA: TGTGCCAGCAGTTCCTCGGGAGCGCTAGAGACCCAGTACTTC. Translated: CASSSSGALETQYF.

This clone came up once. The chain links TRBV7-2 to TRBJ1-2; D gene ambiguous. Per the germline V gene, CDR1 is SGHTA and CDR2 is FQGNSA. V was trimmed by 1 base and J by 8 bases, leaving 20 bases between them. This CDR3 contains 16 residues. The CDR3 spells CASSLEAKGGPYGYTF. The CDR3 DNA follows: TGTGCCAGCAGCTTAGAGGCCAAAGGTGGGCCCTACGGCTACACCTTC.

In this sample, this clone turned up a few times. The chain uses TRBV7-9 and TRBJ2-7; D is undetermined. Germline lookup yields CDR1 SEHNR and CDR2 FQNEAQ (reference sequence). The CDR3 sequence is 13 residues long. Trimming took 4 bases from V and 5 from J, leaving 12 bases between them. CDR3 coding DNA: TGTGCCAGCAGCTCACTGAGACAAGACGAGCAGTACTTC. This codes for CASSSLRQDEQYF.

CDR3 sequence reads: CASSLGYAVLNNEQFF. CDR3 bases: TGTGCCAGCAGCTTAGGGTACGCGGTTCTAAACAATGAGCAGTTCTTC. The chain couples TRBV11-2 to TRBJ2-1; D call uncertain. Trimming took 1 base from V and 5 from J, leaving 15 bases between them. Germline assignment: CDR1 SGHAT and CDR2 FQNNGV. This CDR3 is built from 16 residues.

The chain couples TRBV18 to TRBJ1-1; TRBD1 might be the D (5 bases). The CDR3 is made up of 14 amino acids. Germline CDR1 KGHSH, CDR2 LQKENI. The ends were cut back, 2 bases at V and 6 bases at J, with 13 bases in the middle. The CDR3 sequence is CASSPVVGGAEAFF. The CDR3 region has the DNA TGTGCCAGCTCACCAGTGGTCGGGGGGGCTGAAGCTTTCTTT. Looking up the rest from reference TRBV18 and TRBJ1-1 gives the full variable domain: NAGVMQNPRHLVRRRGQEARLRCSPMKGHSHVYWYRQLPEEGLKFMVYLQKENIIDESGMPKERFSAEFPKEGPSILRIQQVVRGDSAAYFCASSPVVGGAEAFFGQGTRLTVV.

This chain connects TRBV19 to TRBJ2-2, with D unresolved. Trimming shortened V by 7 bases and J by 3 bases, and 6 bases separated the two germline ends. The CDR3 totals 12 residues. Germline assignment: CDR1 LNHDA and CDR2 SQIVND (reference sequence). As DNA, the CDR3 is TGTGCCAGTAATCTATACACCGGGGAGCTGTTTTTT. Amino acids: CASNLYTGELFF.